The 27 T cell receptor beta chains below come from one sample, sequenced in a study of cytomegalovirus exposure and HLA in healthy donors. Method: immunoSEQ multiplex PCR; TCRdb's copy keeps in-frame clones and lacks some. Altogether roughly 310,000 clones are present, 88% being singletons, with the ten largest covering around 0.88%. Material: PBMCs. These receptors were obtained from a man under 40 in good health and CMV-seronegative.

V usage is TRBV6-5 and J usage is TRBJ2-7; 9 bases line up with TRBD1. CDR3 size: 14 residues. Germline trimming cut 2 bases from V and 7 bases from J; bases unmatched to any gene: 6. CDR1 is MNHEY, CDR2 SVGAGI, per germline. In nucleotides, the CDR3 is TGTGCCAGCAGTTACGCGGGGACAGGGCGGGAGCAGTACTTC. This encodes CASSYAGTGREQYF.

The V and J genes are TRBV6-1 and TRBJ2-1; no firm D call. The germline CDR1 and CDR2 sequences are MNHNS and SASEGT. The CDR3 is made up of 14 amino acids. Trimming removed 1 base at V and 2 bases at J, with 6 bases between. CDR3 coding DNA: TGTGCCAGCAGTGAAGATGACACCTACAATGAGCAGTTCTTC. This sequence encodes CASSEDDTYNEQFF.

In DNA, the CDR3 is TGTGCCAGCAGTCCCCTAAGGGGTCATGAAAAACTGTTTTTT. Amino acid sequence: CASSPLRGHEKLFF. The J gene is TRBJ1-4, the V gene TRBV27; D perhaps matches TRBD1 (5 bases). The CDR3 contains 14 residues. CDR1 is MNHEY and CDR2 is SMNVEV in the germline V gene (reference sequence). Trimming cost V 5 bases and J 6 bases, with 13 bases left between them.

This clone was counted only a few times. This chain connects TRBV18 to TRBJ1-1; 9 nucleotides align to TRBD1. The CDR3 consists of 14 residues. Germline V CDR1 and CDR2: KGHSH, LQKENI. Losses at the gene ends were 6 bases for V and 6 bases for J; bases not matched to a gene: 8. For the CDR3, the DNA is TGTGCCAGCTCGCCGGACAGGGGAAGCTCTGAAGCTTTCTTT. Translation gives CASSPDRGSSEAFF.

This clone was seen a handful of times. The gene calls are TRBV10-1 and TRBJ1-1; TRBD1 is a possible D gene (5 bases). The germline V gene encodes CDR1 WNHNN and CDR2 SYGVQD (reference sequence). This CDR3 comprises 12 residues. V was pared by 5 bases and J by 1 base, with 5 bases between. CDR3 region: CASSTGNTEAFF. In nucleotides, the CDR3 is TGCGCCAGCAGTACAGGGAACACTGAAGCTTTCTTT.

The chain couples TRBV5-8 to TRBJ1-5; D remains ambiguous. The CDR3 spans 13 residues. Per the germline V gene, CDR1 is SGHTS and CDR2 is YDEGEE. Trimming took 4 bases from V and 0 from J, leaving 5 bases between them. The CDR3 DNA reads TGTGCCAGCAGCCTTAATAGCAATCAGCCCCAGCATTTT. Protein: CASSLNSNQPQHF. The full variable domain, rest sourced from reference TRBV5-8 and TRBJ1-5, is EAGVTQSPTHLIKTRGQQATLRCSPISGHTSVYWYQQALGLGLQFLLWYDEGEERNRGNFPPRFSGRQFPNYSSELNVNALELEDSALYLCASSLNSNQPQHFGDGTRLSIL.

The chain has TRBV19 and TRBJ2-1; D is possibly TRBD1 (6 bases). Deletions cut 1 base from V and 5 bases from J, with 12 bases between. This CDR3 is built from 15 residues. Germline V CDR1 and CDR2: LNHDA, SQIVND (reference sequence). CDR3: CASSIVGQPHNEQFF. The CDR3 DNA follows: TGTGCCAGTAGTATAGTTGGACAGCCCCACAATGAGCAGTTCTTC.

The chain combines TRBV19 with TRBJ2-7, with D unclear. The CDR3 has 14 residues. Deletions cut 3 bases from V and 0 bases from J, with 9 bases between. Germline V gene data show CDR1 as LNHDA and CDR2 as SQIVND (reference sequence). In nucleotides, the CDR3 is TGTGCCAGTAGTATCTTCCTGAGCTCCTACGAGCAGTACTTC. Protein product: CASSIFLSSYEQYF.

This sequence joins TRBV9 and TRBJ2-7, with 11 bases identical to TRBD2. Per the germline V gene, CDR1 is SGDLS and CDR2 is YYNGEE. The CDR3 loop spans 15 amino acids. Trimming took 4 bases from V and 3 from J; bases not matched to a gene: 6. DNA of the CDR3: TGTGCCAGCAGCCCTATAGCGGGGGGGCTCTACGAGCAGTACTTC. Translating gives CASSPIAGGLYEQYF.

V and J are TRBV5-8 and TRBJ1-5; D is unresolved. Per germline, CDR1 SGHTS and CDR2 YDEGEE. Trimming shortened V by 1 base and J by 6 bases, and 8 bases separated the two germline ends. This CDR3 is built from 13 residues. DNA for the CDR3: TGTGCCAGCAGCTTGACCCCCAGTCAGCCCCAGCATTTT. This codes for CASSLTPSQPQHF.

This chain joins TRBV19 and TRBJ2-1, with D perhaps TRBD1 (6 bases). The CDR3 runs to 14 residues. CDR1 and CDR2 from the germline V gene are LNHDA and SQIVND (reference sequence). V was trimmed by 3 bases and J by 8 bases, leaving 14 bases between them. CDR3 region: CASSITDRWHEQFF. The CDR3 DNA follows: TGTGCCAGTAGTATTACAGACAGGTGGCATGAGCAGTTCTTC.

With respect to this clone: At the DNA level, this CDR3 is encoded by other sequences in the same sample as well. The chain has TRBV7-9 and TRBJ2-5, with a tentative D call TRBD2 (5 bases). V lost 3 bases and J lost 0, with 8 bases in between. The germline V gene has CDR1 SEHNR and CDR2 FQNEAQ (reference sequence). This CDR3 has 14 amino acids. The CDR3, as DNA: TGTGCCAGCAGCTTTTCGGGGAACCAAGAGACCCAGTACTTC. Translated: CASSFSGNQETQYF.

This chain links TRBV7-9 with TRBJ1-1; D possibly corresponds to TRBD1 (6 bases). V lost 3 bases to trimming and J lost 4 bases, with 15 bases between them. The CDR3 totals 15 residues. Germline-derived CDR1 and CDR2 are SEHNR and FQNEAQ (reference sequence). The CDR3 here is CASSFLTAGATEAFF. In DNA, the CDR3 is TGTGCCAGCAGCTTCCTCACCGCGGGGGCCACTGAAGCTTTCTTT.

This clone came up a few times. The V call is TRBV11-2, the J call TRBJ2-2; tentative D call: TRBD2 (5 bases). Germline loops: CDR1 SGHAT, CDR2 FQNNGV. V gave up 3 bases and J gave up 4 bases, with 21 bases separating them. The CDR3 extends over 18 amino acids. The CDR3 nucleotides read TGTGCCAGCAGCTTGTCTGGCGTCCTGCAACGGGGCACCGGGGAGCTGTTTTTT. It encodes CASSLSGVLQRGTGELFF.

This chain uses TRBV6-1 with TRBJ2-6; D gene unclear. The CDR3 loop spans 15 amino acids. Per the germline V gene, CDR1 is MNHNS and CDR2 is SASEGT. V shed 2 bases and J shed 0 bases, with 5 bases lying between them. The DNA of the CDR3 is TGTGCCAGCAGTGAAATGTACTCTGGGGCCAACGTCCTGACTTTC. The encoded protein is CASSEMYSGANVLTF.

As for this clone: This sample also contains other DNA sequences that code for the same CDR3. V is TRBV7-2 and J is TRBJ2-7; D unresolved. The CDR3 runs to 12 residues. CDR1 and CDR2 (germline): SGHTA, FQGNSA. Trimming stripped 5 bases from V and 0 bases from J, with 5 bases between. CDR3 sequence (DNA): TGTGCCAGCAGCCCCAGCTCCTACGAGCAGTACTTC. As protein: CASSPSSYEQYF.

The V call is TRBV7-2, the J call TRBJ1-2; no clear D gene. This CDR3 comprises 14 residues. The germline CDR1 and CDR2 sequences are SGHTA and FQGNSA. Deletions cut 4 bases from V and 2 bases from J, with 11 bases between. CDR3 sequence (DNA): TGTGCCAGCAGCTCCTCTCAGGCGAACTATGGCTACACCTTC. Translation gives CASSSSQANYGYTF.

This chain uses TRBV7-2 with TRBJ2-5; 8 bases agree with TRBD1. Trimming at V came to 10 bases and at J to 1 base, leaving 14 bases not matched to a gene. Looked up from germline, CDR1 is SGHTA and CDR2 is FQGNSA. This CDR3 spans 16 amino acids. This CDR3 reads CATFLPRQGTQETQYF. The CDR3 region has the DNA TGTGCCACCTTCCTCCCTCGACAGGGGACCCAAGAGACCCAGTACTTC.

V and J are TRBV4-3 and TRBJ1-1; 10 bases are a match to TRBD1. This CDR3 spans 15 amino acids. The junction had 6 bases not matched to a gene; V was cut back by 1 base and J by 7 bases. Germline lookup yields CDR1 LGHNA and CDR2 YSLEER. CDR3 coding DNA: TGCGCCAGCAGCCAAGCCCGGACAGGGGGTCTTGAAGCTTTCTTT. Amino acids: CASSQARTGGLEAFF.

This clone was observed a handful of times. The J gene is TRBJ2-3, the V gene TRBV7-2; D perhaps matches TRBD2 (6 bases). V was shortened by 3 bases and J by 7 bases, with 11 bases between the two germline ends. Germline CDR1 reads SGHTA; CDR2 reads FQGNSA. This CDR3 spans 13 amino acids. Written as DNA, the CDR3 is TGTGCCAGCAGCTTGGGGGGTGTGAATACGCAGTATTTT. Its translation: CASSLGGVNTQYF.

The J gene is TRBJ1-1, the V gene TRBV29-1; 7 bases agree with TRBD1. Germline CDR1 and CDR2: SQVTM and ANQGSEA. V lost 5 bases and J lost 2; bases outside the gene matches: 8. This CDR3 region has 14 residues. CDR3 loop: CSVRDDRANTEAFF. The CDR3 bases are TGCAGCGTTCGAGACGACAGGGCCAACACTGAAGCTTTCTTT.

This sequence joins TRBV19 and TRBJ2-5, with D possibly TRBD1 on 6 matching bases. This CDR3 has 15 amino acids. V was cut by 2 bases and J by 0 bases, with 10 bases left in between. Germline V gene data show CDR1 as LNHDA and CDR2 as SQIVND (reference sequence). The CDR3 DNA follows: TGTGCCAGTAGTATAACTGACAGGAACCAAGAGACCCAGTACTTC. Amino acid sequence: CASSITDRNQETQYF.

The chain joins TRBV6-1 to TRBJ2-3, with 8 bases matching TRBD2. V lost 1 base and J lost 6; bases outside the gene matches: 6. The CDR3 spans 15 residues. Germline CDR1 MNHNS, CDR2 SASEGT. CDR3 protein: CASSEGGTRYDTQYF. The CDR3 DNA follows: TGTGCCAGCAGTGAAGGTGGGACTAGGTATGATACGCAGTATTTT.

This clone was seen once. The rearrangement uses TRBV11-2 and TRBJ2-1, with TRBD2 identical over 9 bases. The CDR3 sequence is 15 residues long. Trimming took 6 bases from V and 6 from J; bases not matched to a gene: 9. Germline V CDR1 and CDR2: SGHAT, FQNNGV. CDR3 amino acids: CASSPGGGAGNEQFF. The CDR3 DNA reads as TGTGCCAGCAGTCCGGGCGGGGGGGCCGGCAATGAGCAGTTCTTC.

This clone was seen a handful of times. Other DNA sequences of this sample code for an identical CDR3. The chain carries TRBV7-2 and TRBJ1-5; TRBD1 matches 7 bases. The V gene's germline CDR1 is SGHTA and CDR2 FQGNSA. The CDR3 has 14 amino acids. With 5 bases clipped from V and 7 bases from J, the junction kept 8 bases outside the gene matches. CDR3: CASSPDRVNQPQHF. The CDR3 DNA reads as TGTGCCAGCAGCCCCGACAGGGTCAACCAGCCCCAGCATTTT.

This chain joins TRBV5-4 and TRBJ1-2; D unresolved. Trimming stripped 1 base from V and 4 bases from J, with 11 bases between. Germline CDR1 reads SGHNT; CDR2 reads YYREEE (reference sequence). The CDR3 runs to 14 residues. The CDR3 sequence: CASSLKSVSYGYTF. In nucleotides, the CDR3 is TGTGCCAGCAGCTTGAAGTCAGTCTCCTATGGCTACACCTTC.

The V gene is TRBV5-6, the J gene TRBJ2-5, with D maybe TRBD2 (5 bases). The CDR3 extends over 13 amino acids. Germline CDR1 and CDR2: SGHDT and YYEEEE. Trimming cost V 1 base and J 4 bases, with 8 bases left between them. The CDR3 nucleotides read TGTGCCAGCAGCTTGAGGAGCGGAGAGACCCAGTACTTC. Amino acids: CASSLRSGETQYF.